What follows is one T cell receptor (beta chain) and its context. The sample is drawn from a study of blood T cell repertoires in COVID-19. Overall study: In each case, the material was cDNA or gDNA derived from T cells, B-cell-depleted T cells, or PBMCs.

CDR1 is GTSNPN and CDR2 is SVGIG in the germline V gene (reference sequence). V was cut by 4 bases and J by 3 bases, with 11 bases left in between. The CDR3 sequence is 13 residues long. As processed by the authors: Nucleated cell number was recorded as an estimate derived from reference gene primer amplification. The protocol was immunoSEQ multiplex PCR, while the TCRdb copy is restricted to in-frame clones and leaves out a portion. Clonal size and the V and J genes are those of that table, whereas D and trimming came from the DNA. The data hold approximately 63,000 clones, with about 78% observed a single time.

The receptor comes from a woman of 80 years or more with acute or convalescent COVID-19. V is TRBV30 and J is TRBJ2-3, with D possibly matching TRBD2 (5 bases). Input material: peripheral blood. CDR3 sequence (DNA): TGTGCCTGGAATCCTCGAGGGACAGATACGCAGTATTTT. As protein: CAWNPRGTDTQYF.